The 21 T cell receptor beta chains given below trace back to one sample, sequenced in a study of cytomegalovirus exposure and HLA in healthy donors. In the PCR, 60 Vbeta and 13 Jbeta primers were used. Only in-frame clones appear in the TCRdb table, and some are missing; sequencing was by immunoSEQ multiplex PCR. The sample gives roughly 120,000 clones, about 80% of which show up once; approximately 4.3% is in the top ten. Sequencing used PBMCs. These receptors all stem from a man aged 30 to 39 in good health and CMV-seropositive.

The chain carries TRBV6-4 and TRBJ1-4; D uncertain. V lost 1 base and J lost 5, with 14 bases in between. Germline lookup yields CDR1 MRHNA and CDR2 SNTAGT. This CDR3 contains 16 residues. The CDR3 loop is CASSDCREPYNEKLFF. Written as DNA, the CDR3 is TGTGCCAGCAGTGACTGCCGCGAGCCCTACAATGAAAAACTGTTTTTT.

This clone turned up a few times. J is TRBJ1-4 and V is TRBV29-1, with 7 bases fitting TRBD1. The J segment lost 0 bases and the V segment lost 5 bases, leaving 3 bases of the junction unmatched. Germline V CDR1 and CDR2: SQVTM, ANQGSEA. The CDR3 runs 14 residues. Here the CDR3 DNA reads TGCAGCGTTACAGGGGATTCAACTAATGAAAAACTGTTTTTT. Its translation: CSVTGDSTNEKLFF.

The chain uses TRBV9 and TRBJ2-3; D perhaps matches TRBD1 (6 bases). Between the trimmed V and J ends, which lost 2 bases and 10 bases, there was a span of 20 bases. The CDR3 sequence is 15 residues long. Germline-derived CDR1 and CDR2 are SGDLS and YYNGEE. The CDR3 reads CASSVGTGSFGAQYF. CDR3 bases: TGTGCCAGCAGCGTTGGAACAGGGTCCTTCGGGGCGCAGTATTTT. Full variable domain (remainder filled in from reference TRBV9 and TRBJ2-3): DSGVTQTPKHLITATGQRVTLRCSPRSGDLSVYWYQQSLDQGLQFLIQYYNGEERAKGNILERFSAQQFPDLHSELNLSSLELGDSALYFCASSVGTGSFGAQYFGPGTRLTVL.

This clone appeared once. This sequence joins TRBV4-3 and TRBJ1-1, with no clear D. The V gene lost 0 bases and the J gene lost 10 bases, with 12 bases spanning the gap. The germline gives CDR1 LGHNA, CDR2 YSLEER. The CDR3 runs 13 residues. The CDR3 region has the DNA TGCGCCAGCAGCCAAGACGGCGAGACTCCAGCTTTCTTT. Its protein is CASSQDGETPAFF.

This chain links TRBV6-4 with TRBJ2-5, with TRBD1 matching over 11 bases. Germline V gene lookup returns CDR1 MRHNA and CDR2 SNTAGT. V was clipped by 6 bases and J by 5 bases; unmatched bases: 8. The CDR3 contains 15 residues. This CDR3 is CASRKDRGPMETQYF. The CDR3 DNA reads TGTGCCAGCAGGAAGGACAGGGGGCCGATGGAGACCCAGTACTTC.

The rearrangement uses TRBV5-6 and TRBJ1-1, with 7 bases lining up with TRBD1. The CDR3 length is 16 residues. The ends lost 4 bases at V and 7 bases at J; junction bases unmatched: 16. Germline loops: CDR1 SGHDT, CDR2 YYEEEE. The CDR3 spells CASSLPIGGFRDEAFF. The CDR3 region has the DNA TGTGCCAGCAGCCTTCCCATAGGGGGCTTTAGGGATGAAGCTTTCTTT. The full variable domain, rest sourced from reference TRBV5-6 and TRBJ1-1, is DAGVTQSPTHLIKTRGQQVTLRCSPKSGHDTVSWYQQALGQGPQFIFQYYEEEERQRGNFPDRFSGHQFPNYSSELNVNALLLGDSALYLCASSLPIGGFRDEAFFGQGTRLTVV.

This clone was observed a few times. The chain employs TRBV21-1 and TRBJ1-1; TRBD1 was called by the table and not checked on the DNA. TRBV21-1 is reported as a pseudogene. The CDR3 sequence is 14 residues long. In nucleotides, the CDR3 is TGTGCCAGCAGCGTCAACAGGGGGCGAACTGAAGCTTTCTTT. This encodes CASSVNRGRTEAFF.

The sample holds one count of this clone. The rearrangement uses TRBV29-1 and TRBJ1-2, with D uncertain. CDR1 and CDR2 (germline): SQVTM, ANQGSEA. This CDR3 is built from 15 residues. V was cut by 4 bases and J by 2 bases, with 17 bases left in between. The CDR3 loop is CSVGVGESLNYGYTF. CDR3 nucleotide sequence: TGCAGCGTTGGTGTCGGGGAGTCCCTGAACTATGGCTACACCTTC.

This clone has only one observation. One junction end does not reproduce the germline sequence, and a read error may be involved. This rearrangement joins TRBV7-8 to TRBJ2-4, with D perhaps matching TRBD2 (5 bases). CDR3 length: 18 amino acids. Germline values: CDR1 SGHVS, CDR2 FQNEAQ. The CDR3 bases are TGTGCCAGCAGCTTAGAATATATGCAGGACCTAGCCAAAAACAGTCAGTACTTC. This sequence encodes CASSLEYMQDLAKNSQYF.

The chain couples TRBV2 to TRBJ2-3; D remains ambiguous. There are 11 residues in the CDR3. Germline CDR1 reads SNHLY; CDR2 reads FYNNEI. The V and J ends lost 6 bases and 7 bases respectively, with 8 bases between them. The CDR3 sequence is CASRAENTQYF. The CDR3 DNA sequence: TGTGCCAGCAGAGCTGAGAATACGCAGTATTTT.

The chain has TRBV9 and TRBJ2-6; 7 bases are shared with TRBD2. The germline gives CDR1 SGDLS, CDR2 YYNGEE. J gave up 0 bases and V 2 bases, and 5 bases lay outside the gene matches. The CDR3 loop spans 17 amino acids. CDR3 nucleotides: TGTGCCAGCAGCGTGGGAGGGTTAACCTCTGGGGCCAACGTCCTGACTTTC. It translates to CASSVGGLTSGANVLTF.

In DNA, the CDR3 is TGTGCCAGCAGCGGGGGACAGGGGGCGGAAAAGACCCAGTACTTC. Its translation: CASSGGQGAEKTQYF. The V call is TRBV7-9, the J call TRBJ2-5; TRBD1 matches at 12 bases. With V trimmed by 5 bases and J by 6 bases, 7 bases remained unmatched. Germline V gene sequence: CDR1 SEHNR, CDR2 FQNEAQ (reference sequence). The CDR3 has 15 amino acids.

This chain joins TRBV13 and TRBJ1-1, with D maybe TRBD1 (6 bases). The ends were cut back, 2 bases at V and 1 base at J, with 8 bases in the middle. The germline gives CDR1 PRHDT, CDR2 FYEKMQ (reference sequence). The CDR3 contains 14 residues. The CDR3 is CASSLMGANTEAFF. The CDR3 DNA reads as TGTGCCAGCAGCTTAATGGGGGCGAACACTGAAGCTTTCTTT.

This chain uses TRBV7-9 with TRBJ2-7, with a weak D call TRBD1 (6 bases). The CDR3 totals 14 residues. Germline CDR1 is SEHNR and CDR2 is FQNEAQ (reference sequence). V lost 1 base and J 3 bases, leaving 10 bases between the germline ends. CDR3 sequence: CASSLEDRYYEQYF. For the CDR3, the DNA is TGTGCCAGCAGCTTAGAAGACAGGTACTACGAGCAGTACTTC.

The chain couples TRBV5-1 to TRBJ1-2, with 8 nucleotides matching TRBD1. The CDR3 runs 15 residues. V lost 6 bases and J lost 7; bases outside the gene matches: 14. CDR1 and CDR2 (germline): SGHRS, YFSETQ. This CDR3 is CASIEVGQGAGGYTF. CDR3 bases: TGCGCCAGCATCGAAGTAGGGCAGGGGGCAGGTGGCTACACCTTC. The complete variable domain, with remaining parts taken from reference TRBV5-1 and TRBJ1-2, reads KAGVTQTPRYLIKTRGQQVTLSCSPISGHRSVSWYQQTPGQGLQFLFEYFSETQRNKGNFPGRFSGRQFSNSRSEMNVSTLELGDSALYLCASIEVGQGAGGYTFGSGTRLTVV.

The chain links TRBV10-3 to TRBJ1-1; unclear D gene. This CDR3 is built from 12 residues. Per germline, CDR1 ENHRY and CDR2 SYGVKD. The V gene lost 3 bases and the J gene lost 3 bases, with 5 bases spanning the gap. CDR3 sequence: CAISDRYTEAFF. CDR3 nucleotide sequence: TGTGCCATCAGTGACAGGTACACTGAAGCTTTCTTT.

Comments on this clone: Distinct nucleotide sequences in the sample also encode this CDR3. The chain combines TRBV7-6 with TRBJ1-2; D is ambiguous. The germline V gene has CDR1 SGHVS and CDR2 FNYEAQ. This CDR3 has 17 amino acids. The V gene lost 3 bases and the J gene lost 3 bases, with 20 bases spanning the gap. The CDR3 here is CASSLAGMEGTDYGYTF. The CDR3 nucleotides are TGTGCCAGCAGCTTGGCGGGGATGGAGGGCACTGACTATGGCTACACCTTC. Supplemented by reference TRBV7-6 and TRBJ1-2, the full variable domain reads GAGVSQSPRYKVTKRGQDVALRCDPISGHVSLYWYRQALGQGPEFLTYFNYEAQQDKSGLPNDRFSAERPEGSISTLTIQRTEQRDSAMYRCASSLAGMEGTDYGYTFGSGTRLTVV.

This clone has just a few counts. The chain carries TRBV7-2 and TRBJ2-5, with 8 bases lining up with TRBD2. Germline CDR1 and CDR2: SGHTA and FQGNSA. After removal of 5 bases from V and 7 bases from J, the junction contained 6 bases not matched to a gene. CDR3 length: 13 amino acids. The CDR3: CASSKSGSVTQYF. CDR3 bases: TGTGCCAGCAGCAAAAGCGGGAGTGTGACCCAGTACTTC.

CDR3 amino acids: CASRQDRGLYEQYF. DNA for the CDR3: TGTGCCAGCAGACAGGACAGGGGGCTTTACGAGCAGTACTTC. The chain joins TRBV6-5 to TRBJ2-7; 11 nucleotides align to TRBD1. Trimming cost V 6 bases and J 4 bases; bases outside gene matches: 5. CDR3 size: 14 residues. CDR1 MNHEY and CDR2 SVGAGI come from the germline V gene.

In DNA, the CDR3 is TGTGCCAGTAATCCCAGAGGGAGGAATGAGCAGTTCTTC. It encodes CASNPRGRNEQFF. The V gene is TRBV19, the J gene TRBJ2-1; TRBD2 is a possible D gene (6 bases). V dropped 7 bases and J dropped 7 bases, with 14 bases sitting between them. This CDR3 has 13 residues. Germline V CDR1 and CDR2: LNHDA, SQIVND (reference sequence). The variable domain in full, completed from reference TRBV19 and TRBJ2-1, reads DGGITQSPKYLFRKEGQNVTLSCEQNLNHDAMYWYRQDPGQGLRLIYYSQIVNDFQKGDIAEGYSVSREKKESFPLTVTSAQKNPTAFYLCASNPRGRNEQFFGPGTRLTVL.

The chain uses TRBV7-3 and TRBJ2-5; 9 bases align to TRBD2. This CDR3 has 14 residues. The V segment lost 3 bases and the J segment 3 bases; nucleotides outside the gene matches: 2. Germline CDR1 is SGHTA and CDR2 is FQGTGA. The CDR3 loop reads CASSFIAGEETQYF. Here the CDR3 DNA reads TGTGCCAGCAGCTTTATAGCGGGAGAAGAGACCCAGTACTTC.